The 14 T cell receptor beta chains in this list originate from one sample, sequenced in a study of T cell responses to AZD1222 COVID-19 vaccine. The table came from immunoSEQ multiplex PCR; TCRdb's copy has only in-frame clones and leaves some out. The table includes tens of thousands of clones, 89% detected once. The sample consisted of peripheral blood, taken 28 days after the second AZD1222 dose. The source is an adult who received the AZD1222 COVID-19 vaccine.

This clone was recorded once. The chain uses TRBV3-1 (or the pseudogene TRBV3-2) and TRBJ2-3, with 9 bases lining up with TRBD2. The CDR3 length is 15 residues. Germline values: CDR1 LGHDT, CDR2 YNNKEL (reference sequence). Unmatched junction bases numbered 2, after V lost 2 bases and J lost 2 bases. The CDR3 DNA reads TGTGCCAGCAGCCAACTAGCGGGGTTCACAGATACGCAGTATTTT. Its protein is CASSQLAGFTDTQYF.

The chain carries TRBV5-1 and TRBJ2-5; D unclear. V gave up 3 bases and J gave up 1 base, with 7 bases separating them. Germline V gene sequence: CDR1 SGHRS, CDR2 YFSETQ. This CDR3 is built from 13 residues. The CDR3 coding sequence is TGCGCCAGCAGCTCCTACATCCAAGAGACCCAGTACTTC. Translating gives CASSSYIQETQYF.

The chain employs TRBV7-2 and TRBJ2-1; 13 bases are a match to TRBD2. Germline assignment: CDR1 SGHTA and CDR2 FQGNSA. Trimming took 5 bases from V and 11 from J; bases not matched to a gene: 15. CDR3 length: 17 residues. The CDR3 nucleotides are TGTGCCAGCAGCCCGACAAGCCCCGGACTAGCGGGAGTTAAGCAGTTCTTC. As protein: CASSPTSPGLAGVKQFF.

The CDR3: CASSFPTGSYNEQFF. In DNA, the CDR3 is TGTGCCAGCAGCTTCCCGACAGGCTCCTACAATGAGCAGTTCTTC. J is TRBJ2-1 and V is TRBV5-4, with D perhaps matching TRBD1 (6 bases). Germline assignment: CDR1 SGHNT and CDR2 YYREEE (reference sequence). The length of the CDR3 is 15 residues. V lost 2 bases, J lost 0 bases, and 9 bases lay in between.

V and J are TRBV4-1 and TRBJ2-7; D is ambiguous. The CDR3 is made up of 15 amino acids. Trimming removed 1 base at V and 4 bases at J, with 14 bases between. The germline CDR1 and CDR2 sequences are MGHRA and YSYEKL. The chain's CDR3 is CASSQVENTEYEQYF. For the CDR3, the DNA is TGCGCCAGCAGCCAAGTTGAGAACACGGAATACGAGCAGTACTTC.

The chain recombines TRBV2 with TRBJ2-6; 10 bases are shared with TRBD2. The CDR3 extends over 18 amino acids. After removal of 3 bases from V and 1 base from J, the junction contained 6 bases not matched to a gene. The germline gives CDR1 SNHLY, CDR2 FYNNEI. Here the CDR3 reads CASSDLSGGASGANVLTF. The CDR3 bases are TGTGCCAGCAGTGATCTCAGCGGGGGGGCATCTGGGGCCAACGTCCTGACTTTC.

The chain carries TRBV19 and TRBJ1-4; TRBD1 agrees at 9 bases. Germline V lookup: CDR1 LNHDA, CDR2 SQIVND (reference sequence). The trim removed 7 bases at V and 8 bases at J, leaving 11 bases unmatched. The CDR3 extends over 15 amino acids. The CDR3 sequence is CASTRARDRVEKLFF. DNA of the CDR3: TGTGCCAGTACCAGGGCCCGGGACAGGGTGGAAAAACTGTTTTTT.

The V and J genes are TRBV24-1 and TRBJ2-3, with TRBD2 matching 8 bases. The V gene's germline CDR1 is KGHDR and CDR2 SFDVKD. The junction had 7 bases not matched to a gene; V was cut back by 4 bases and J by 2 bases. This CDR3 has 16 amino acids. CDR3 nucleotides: TGTGCCACCAGTGAGCCCACTAGCGGAGCCACAGATACGCAGTATTTT. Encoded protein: CATSEPTSGATDTQYF.

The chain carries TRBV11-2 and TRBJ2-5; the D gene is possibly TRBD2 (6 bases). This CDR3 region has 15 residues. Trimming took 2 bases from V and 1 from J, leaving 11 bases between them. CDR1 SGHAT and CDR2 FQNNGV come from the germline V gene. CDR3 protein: CASSLRAGLQETQYF. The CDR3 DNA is TGTGCCAGCAGCTTAAGGGCGGGACTCCAAGAGACCCAGTACTTC.

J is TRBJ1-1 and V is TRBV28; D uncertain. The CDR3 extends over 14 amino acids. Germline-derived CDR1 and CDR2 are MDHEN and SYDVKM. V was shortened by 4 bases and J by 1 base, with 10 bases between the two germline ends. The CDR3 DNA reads TGTGCCAGCAGTTCGGGTGGAAGGAACACTGAAGCTTTCTTT. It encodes CASSSGGRNTEAFF.

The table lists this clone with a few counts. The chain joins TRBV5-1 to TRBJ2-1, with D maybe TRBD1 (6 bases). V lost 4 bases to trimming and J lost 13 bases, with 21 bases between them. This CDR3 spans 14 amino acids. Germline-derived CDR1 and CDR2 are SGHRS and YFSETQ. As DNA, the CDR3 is TGCGCCAGCAGCCCGGATTCAGTCGGACAGCGCCAGTTCTTC. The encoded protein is CASSPDSVGQRQFF.

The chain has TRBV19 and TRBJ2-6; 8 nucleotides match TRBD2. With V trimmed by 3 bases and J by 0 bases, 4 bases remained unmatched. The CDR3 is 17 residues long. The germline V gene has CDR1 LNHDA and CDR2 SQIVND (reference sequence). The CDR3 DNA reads TGTGCCAGTAGTATTAGCGGGATTCGCTCTGGGGCCAACGTCCTGACTTTC. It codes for CASSISGIRSGANVLTF.

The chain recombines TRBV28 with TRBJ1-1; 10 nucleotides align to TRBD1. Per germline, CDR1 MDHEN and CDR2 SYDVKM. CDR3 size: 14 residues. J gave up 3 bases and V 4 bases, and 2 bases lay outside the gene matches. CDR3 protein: CASSSGQGDTEAFF. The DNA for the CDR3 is TGTGCCAGCAGTTCAGGACAGGGGGACACTGAAGCTTTCTTT.

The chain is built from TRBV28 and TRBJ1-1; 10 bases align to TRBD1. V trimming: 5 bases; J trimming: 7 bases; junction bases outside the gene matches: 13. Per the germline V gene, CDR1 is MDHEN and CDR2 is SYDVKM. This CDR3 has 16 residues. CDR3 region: CASSAYGTGVGGEAFF. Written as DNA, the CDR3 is TGTGCCAGCAGTGCTTACGGGACAGGGGTGGGTGGTGAAGCTTTCTTT.